This is a list of T cell receptor beta chains from one sample in a study of CD8+ T cells in alopecia areata. Profiled with immunoSEQ multiplex PCR; TCRdb holds only in-frame clones, not every one. The sample includes 98,000 or so clones, approximately 63% of them seen just once. The material sequenced was CD8+ T cells sorted from blood. Receptor source: a human donor in good health. The CDR3 runs from the conserved cysteine through the conserved F or W. A D gene is named only where the DNA matches it firmly. Size tells how often a clone was seen (once, few, many) or the class of an expanded clone, and some rows leave it out.

-,TRBV5-6,TRBJ2-7,-,12,CASSLGGSEQYF,TGTGCCAGCAGCTTGGGGGGATCCGAGCAGTACTTC
once,TRBV18,TRBJ1-1,-,14,CASSPPGHDTEAFF,TGTGCCAGCTCACCACCGGGGCATGACACTGAAGCTTTCTTT
-,TRBV13,TRBJ2-2,-,17,CASSPSPRAGLTGELFF,TGTGCCAGCAGCCCATCCCCGCGGGCAGGGTTGACCGGGGAGCTGTTTTTT
-,TRBV29-1,TRBJ2-1,-,14,CSVEGTPSYNEQFF,TGCAGCGTTGAAGGGACACCCTCCTACAATGAGCAGTTCTTC
-,TRBV2,TRBJ2-1,-,13,CASTPGVYNEQFF,TGTGCCAGCACCCCAGGGGTATACAATGAGCAGTTCTTC
-,TRBV5-6,TRBJ2-7,-,13,CASSGGGWDEQYF,TGTGCCAGCAGCGGTGGTGGGTGGGACGAGCAGTACTTC
few,TRBV27,TRBJ2-5,-,14,CASSLSGLAETQYF,TGTGCCAGCAGTTTATCGGGGCTAGCCGAGACCCAGTACTTC
few,TRBV28,TRBJ2-2,-,16,CASSPGQFANTGELFF,TGTGCCAGCAGTCCTGGACAGTTCGCGAACACCGGGGAGCTGTTTTTT
few,TRBV6-5,TRBJ1-1,TRBD1,14,CASSSDRGAGEAFF,TGTGCCAGCAGTTCGGACAGGGGCGCCGGAGAAGCTTTCTTT
-,TRBV27,TRBJ2-7,-,16,CASSLGLPGPEYEQYF,TGTGCCAGCAGCCTAGGATTACCAGGCCCTGAATACGAGCAGTACTTC
-,TRBV7-3,TRBJ2-5,-,18,CASSLRSRAGRYQETQYF,TGTGCCAGCAGCTTACGGTCACGGGCGGGGCGGTACCAAGAGACCCAGTACTTC
-,TRBV6-5,TRBJ1-1,-,10,CASPRDGAFF,TGTGCCAGTCCCCGGGACGGGGCTTTCTTT
few,TRBV4-1,TRBJ2-1,-,15,CASSQEWTADNEQFF,TGCGCCAGCAGCCAAGAGTGGACAGCAGACAATGAGCAGTTCTTC
few,TRBV10-2,TRBJ2-1,-,15,CASSGVRAPYNEQFF,TGCGCCAGCAGTGGGGTCCGGGCGCCCTACAATGAGCAGTTCTTC
-,TRBV4-3,TRBJ2-7,-,15,CASSQEGRGGYEQYF,TGCGCCAGCAGCCAAGAAGGCAGGGGGGGGTACGAGCAGTACTTC
-,TRBV2,TRBJ1-2,-,14,CASSETGPLYGYTF,TGTGCCAGCAGTGAAACAGGACCGCTATATGGCTACACCTTC
few,TRBV29-1,TRBJ2-7,TRBD2,13,CSVRLAGAYEQYF,TGCAGCGTAAGACTAGCGGGGGCCTACGAGCAGTACTTC
-,TRBV28,TRBJ2-3,-,15,CASSPPGLSTDTQYF,TGTGCCAGCAGCCCGCCCGGACTTAGCACAGATACGCAGTATTTT
-,TRBV27,TRBJ2-1,-,11,CASSFGNEQFF,TGTGCCAGCAGTTTCGGCAATGAGCAGTTCTTC
-,TRBV5-1,TRBJ1-1,TRBD1,13,CASSRTGALEAFF,TGCGCCAGCAGCAGGACAGGGGCGCTTGAAGCTTTCTTT
few,TRBV13,TRBJ1-2,-,15,CASTKYWGIGYGYTF,TGTGCCAGCACCAAATACTGGGGTATTGGCTATGGCTACACCTTC
once,TRBV6-1,TRBJ1-6,-,15,CASSEWGLNNSPLHF,TGTGCCAGCAGTGAGTGGGGGTTAAATAATTCACCCCTCCACTTT
-,TRBV11-2,TRBJ2-7,-,13,CASSLGQLYEQYF,TGTGCCAGCAGCTTAGGGCAGTTATACGAGCAGTACTTC
-,TRBV25-1,TRBJ2-3,-,14,CASRQTDITDTQYF,TGTGCCAGCAGGCAAACAGACATCACAGATACGCAGTATTTT
-,TRBV28,TRBJ2-7,TRBD1,14,CAIGDQGASYEQYF,TGTGCCATAGGGGACCAGGGGGCATCCTACGAGCAGTACTTC
once,TRBV29-1,TRBJ2-2,-,12,CSVYLRTGELFF,TGCAGCGTTTATCTCAGGACCGGGGAGCTGTTTTTT
few,TRBV6-4,TRBJ2-3,-,13,CASSGSSTDTQYF,TGTGCCAGCAGTGGTAGTAGCACAGATACGCAGTATTTT
once,TRBV4-1,TRBJ1-5,-,16,CASSRTPGVAYTPQHF,TGCGCCAGCAGCCGCACCCCCGGGGTGGCTTACACGCCCCAGCATTTT
few,TRBV28,TRBJ1-3,-,16,CASSLCGQCSGNTIYF,TGTGCCAGCAGTTTATGCGGACAGTGCTCTGGAAACACCATATATTTT
-,TRBV7-9,TRBJ2-7,-,15,CASSSVRIPDYEQYF,TGTGCCAGCAGCTCCGTGAGGATTCCCGACTACGAGCAGTACTTC
-,TRBV6-1,TRBJ1-1,-,11,CAGGANTEAFF,TGTGCCGGCGGGGCGAACACTGAAGCTTTCTTT
-,TRBV6-4,TRBJ2-1,TRBD2,15,CASSDSGGAGDEQFF,TGTGCCAGCAGTGATTCGGGGGGGGCCGGGGATGAGCAGTTCTTC
-,TRBV4-3,TRBJ2-3,-,17,CASSPNPGGGSSDTQYF,TGCGCCAGCAGCCCCAACCCCGGGGGCGGGAGTTCCGATACGCAGTATTTT
few,TRBV6-1,TRBJ2-3,-,13,CASSEALPDTQYF,TGTGCCAGCAGTGAAGCGCTTCCAGATACGCAGTATTTT
-,TRBV4-1,TRBJ2-5,TRBD1,15,CASRYKGQPQETQYF,TGCGCCAGCAGGTATAAGGGACAGCCACAAGAGACCCAGTACTTC
-,TRBV28,TRBJ2-5,-,15,CASSYVAGYQETQYF,TGTGCCAGCAGTTACGTCGCAGGGTACCAAGAGACCCAGTACTTC
once,TRBV9,TRBJ1-2,-,12,CASSSRGYGYTF,TGTGCCAGCAGCTCCCGCGGGTATGGCTACACCTTC
once,TRBV4-2,TRBJ2-5,-,15,CASSRPEGGVETQYF,TGTGCCAGCAGCCGCCCAGAGGGCGGGGTCGAGACCCAGTACTTC
once,TRBV19,TRBJ2-1,-,15,CASSIGGGAYNEQFF,TGTGCCAGTAGTATCGGGGGAGGCGCCTACAATGAGCAGTTCTTC
few,TRBV7-2,TRBJ2-1,-,14,CASSAGLQYNEQFF,TGTGCCAGCAGCGCCGGACTCCAATACAATGAGCAGTTCTTC
few,TRBV29-1,TRBJ1-1,TRBD1,12,CSVVGQGLEAFF,TGCAGCGTTGTTGGACAGGGACTAGAAGCTTTCTTT
-,TRBV6-5,TRBJ1-1,-,14,CASKHRLGETEAFF,TGTGCCAGTAAACACAGGCTGGGGGAGACTGAAGCTTTCTTT
-,TRBV19,TRBJ1-5,-,15,CASNPTGYSNQPQHF,TGTGCCAGTAACCCGACAGGTTATAGCAATCAGCCCCAGCATTTT
few,TRBV6-4,TRBJ2-3,TRBD1,13,CASSGGQTDTQYF,TGTGCCAGCAGTGGGGGACAGACAGATACGCAGTATTTT
-,TRBV7-8,TRBJ1-6,-,13,CASSLAPDSPLHF,TGTGCCAGCAGCTTAGCGCCAGATTCACCCCTCCACTTT
few,TRBV19,TRBJ2-7,-,12,CASSIGTYEQYF,TGTGCCAGTAGTATCGGGACCTACGAGCAGTACTTC
-,TRBV30,TRBJ2-5,-,15,CAWSVLGGPQETQYF,TGTGCCTGGAGTGTTCTCGGGGGTCCGCAAGAGACCCAGTACTTC
-,TRBV15,TRBJ1-4,-,14,CATSSRRSNEKLFF,TGTGCCACCAGCAGCAGACGGAGTAATGAAAAACTGTTTTTT
-,TRBV4-1,TRBJ2-5,-,13,CASSQVLQETQYF,TGCGCCAGCAGCCAAGTACTCCAAGAGACCCAGTACTTC
once,TRBV19,TRBJ2-7,-,13,CASSIGPTDEQYF,TGTGCCAGTAGTATAGGACCCACCGACGAGCAGTACTTC
once,TRBV5-4,TRBJ2-3,TRBD1,18,CASSFRRLRGLVTDTQYF,TGTGCCAGCAGCTTTCGTAGGTTGAGGGGGCTAGTCACAGATACGCAGTATTTT
once,TRBV14,TRBJ2-1,-,17,CASSPSRTGLSYNEQFF,TGTGCCAGCAGCCCAAGCCGGACGGGACTTTCCTACAATGAGCAGTTCTTC
-,TRBV19,TRBJ1-2,-,13,CASSIGTSYGYTF,TGTGCCAGTAGTATCGGGACTAGCTATGGCTACACCTTC